This T cell receptor (beta chain) was identified in a study of blood T cell repertoires in COVID-19. V shed 8 bases, J shed 0 bases, and the junction held 6 bases outside the gene matches. The V gene's germline CDR1 is KGHSH and CDR2 LQKENI. The CDR3 spans 15 residues. Measured with immunoSEQ multiplex PCR; TCRdb has only the in-frame clones, and not every one. The sample lists 400,000 to 550,000 clones; roughly nine tenths were seen once. Sequencing used PBMCs or T cells enriched from blood (not recorded which). The chain has TRBV18 and TRBJ2-1; the match to TRBD1 covers 8 bases. The source is a young woman with acute COVID-19. The DNA for the CDR3 is TGTGCCAGCACGGGACAGGCGAGCTCCTACAATGAGCAGTTCTTC. Translation: CASTGQASSYNEQFF.